The 4 T cell receptor beta chains below were found in one sample sequenced in a study of T cells in Graves' hyperthyroidism and ophthalmopathy. The source material, RNA transcripts, was used to amplify TCR beta CDR3 regions. The TCR CDR3 first-round RT-PCR relied on the HTBI primer set. TCRdb re-called the multiplex PCR reads with MiXCR, one entry per CDR3 protein. The sample contains a few hundred thousand distinct CDR3 sequences, about 15% of which appear only once. Sequencing was done on a sample of blood. The receptors stem from a woman between 40 and 50 years old with Graves' hyperthyroidism.

The chain combines TRBV27 with TRBJ2-3, with D possibly matching TRBD2 (5 bases). Germline V gene lookup returns CDR1 MNHEY and CDR2 SMNVEV (reference sequence). The CDR3 covers 15 residues. V lost 4 bases, J lost 1 base, and 12 bases lay in between. The CDR3 region is CASSSEGWGTDTQYF. CDR3 nucleotides: TGTGCCAGCAGTTCAGAGGGTTGGGGCACAGATACGCAGTATTTT.

There are a few counts of this clonotype. The J gene is TRBJ2-2, the V gene TRBV5-8; 11 positions agree with TRBD2. Germline V CDR1 and CDR2: SGHTS, YDEGEE. V shed 3 bases and J 1 base; nucleotides not matched to a gene: 5. This CDR3 region has 17 residues. The CDR3: CASSSLAGGLNTGELFF. The CDR3 bases are TGTGCCAGCAGCTCGCTAGCGGGAGGCCTGAACACCGGGGAGCTGTTTTTT.

This clonotype was detected ten times or more. Mismatch with germline at one junction end may stem from a read error. The V and J genes are TRBV5-1 and TRBJ2-1; possible D gene TRBD1, 7 bases. The germline CDR1 and CDR2 sequences are SGHRS and YFSETQ. The CDR3 sequence is 12 residues long. The CDR3 nucleotides are TGTGCCAGCAGCTCCAGGGGGGATGAGCAGTTCTTC. This gives the protein CASSSRGDEQFF. Filled out from reference TRBV5-1 and TRBJ2-1, the complete variable domain reads KAGVTQTPRYLIKTRGQQVTLSCSPISGHRSVSWYQQTPGQGLQFLFEYFSETQRNKGNFPGRFSGRQFSNSRSEMNVSTLELGDSALYLCASSSRGDEQFFGPGTRLTVL.

Many counts were recorded for this clonotype. The rearrangement uses TRBV16 and TRBJ2-7; tentatively, D is TRBD2 (5 bases). Trimming pared 3 bases from V and 7 bases from J, leaving 13 bases between. Germline lookup yields CDR1 KGHSY and CDR2 FQNENV. This CDR3 has 13 residues. CDR3: CASSQQVTGEQYF. CDR3 in DNA: TGTGCCAGCAGCCAGCAGGTAACGGGGGAGCAGTACTTC. The whole variable domain, filled in from reference TRBV16 and TRBJ2-7, reads GEEVAQTPKHLVRGEGQKAKLYCAPIKGHSYVFWYQQVLKNEFKFLISFQNENVFDETGMPKERFSAKCLPNSPCSLEIQATKLEDSAVYFCASSQQVTGEQYFGPGTRLTVT.